What follows are 8 T cell receptor beta chains derived from one specimen sequenced in a study of control samples from healthy donors and cancer patients. Measured with immunoSEQ multiplex PCR; TCRdb has only the in-frame clones, and not every one. The repertoire includes 150,000 or so clones, 94% of them detected once, and approximately 5.5% sits in the top ten. Specimen: blood. Source of these receptors: a man in his forties in good health.

V usage is TRBV7-9 and J usage is TRBJ2-7; 7 nucleotides align to TRBD1. Trimming cost V 5 bases and J 2 bases; bases outside gene matches: 9. This CDR3 contains 15 residues. Per the germline V gene, CDR1 is SEHNR and CDR2 is FQNEAQ (reference sequence). This CDR3 is CASSPRQGQTYEQYF. CDR3 DNA: TGTGCCAGCAGCCCCAGACAGGGTCAGACCTACGAGCAGTACTTC. Using reference TRBV7-9 and TRBJ2-7 for the parts outside the CDR3, the full variable domain is DTGVSQNPRHKITKRGQNVTFRCDPISEHNRLYWYRQTLGQGPEFLTYFQNEAQLEKSRLLSDRFSAERPKGSFSTLEIQRTEQGDSAMYLCASSPRQGQTYEQYFGPGTRLTVT.

This chain joins TRBV27 and TRBJ2-7; D is ambiguous. Trimming left V 1 base short and J 4 bases short, with 11 bases between. Looked up from germline, CDR1 is MNHEY and CDR2 is SMNVEV (reference sequence). The CDR3 is 14 amino acids. The CDR3 DNA reads TGTGCCAGCAGTTTATTGGGCGGCCGATACGAGCAGTACTTC. It specifies CASSLLGGRYEQYF.

V and J are TRBV4-1 and TRBJ1-1; 10 nucleotides line up with TRBD1. The V gene's germline CDR1 is MGHRA and CDR2 YSYEKL. Germline trimming cut 4 bases from V and 4 bases from J; bases unmatched to any gene: 3. There are 14 residues in the CDR3. The CDR3 DNA sequence: TGCGCCAGCAGCCTTGGGACAGGGGCCACTGAAGCTTTCTTT. This codes for CASSLGTGATEAFF.

The chain joins TRBV4-3 to TRBJ1-2; 8 nucleotides line up with TRBD1. V trimming: 5 bases; J trimming: 5 bases; junction bases outside the gene matches: 7. The CDR3 has 14 residues. Germline CDR1 is LGHNA and CDR2 is YSLEER. CDR3 in DNA: TGCGCCAGCAGCTTAAGACAGGGGTCGTATGGCTACACCTTC. This gives the protein CASSLRQGSYGYTF.

V usage is TRBV12-3 or TRBV12-4 and J usage is TRBJ1-4; D unclear. CDR3 length equals 13 residues. Trimming took off 11 bases at V and 4 bases at J, with 14 bases between the two ends. CDR3: CAVKVLHNEKLFF. CDR3 coding DNA: TGTGCCGTTAAGGTTTTACATAATGAAAAACTGTTTTTT.

The chain is built from TRBV5-4 and TRBJ1-6, with a weak D call TRBD1 (6 bases). CDR1 and CDR2 (germline): SGHNT, YYREEE (reference sequence). This CDR3 has 16 residues. V was cut by 0 bases and J by 3 bases, with 10 bases left in between. The CDR3 coding sequence is TGTGCCAGCAGCTTGGCCGGACAGCTCTATAATTCACCCCTCCACTTT. This translates into CASSLAGQLYNSPLHF.

This clone was seen a single time. The V gene is TRBV4-3, the J gene TRBJ2-1, with 9 bases identical to TRBD2. The trim removed 5 bases at V and 4 bases at J, leaving 9 bases unmatched. This CDR3 has 16 residues. Germline V CDR1 and CDR2: LGHNA, YSLEER. The CDR3 loop is CASSSLAGTIYNEQFF. The CDR3 DNA follows: TGCGCCAGCAGCTCTCTAGCGGGGACCATTTACAATGAGCAGTTCTTC.

The J gene is TRBJ2-1, the V gene TRBV9, with D possibly matching TRBD2 (6 bases). The CDR3 sequence is 14 residues long. Germline CDR1 reads SGDLS; CDR2 reads YYNGEE. Trimming removed 0 bases from V and 8 bases from J, with 12 bases in between. The CDR3 loop is CASSVAGRGHEQFF. CDR3 bases: TGTGCCAGCAGCGTAGCAGGGCGGGGACATGAGCAGTTCTTC. The entire variable domain, with the rest obtained from reference TRBV9 and TRBJ2-1, is as follows: DSGVTQTPKHLITATGQRVTLRCSPRSGDLSVYWYQQSLDQGLQFLIQYYNGEERAKGNILERFSAQQFPDLHSELNLSSLELGDSALYFCASSVAGRGHEQFFGPGTRLTVL.